This TCR beta chain was sequenced during a study of beta chain features in type 1 diabetes. Study-wide results and caveats: TCRB CDR3s were moderately but significantly shorter in Type 1 diabetes patients in all four CD4+ subsets. Researchers reported that naive, central memory and Treg TCRB repertoires appeared more similar in patients than in healthy donors.

CDR3 length: 14 residues. Germline assignment: CDR1 KGHSH and CDR2 LQKENI. V shed 3 bases, J shed 2 bases, and the junction held 3 bases outside the gene matches. Isolation of CD4+ naive, central memory, regulatory and stem cell-like memory cells was achieved by sorting via CD45RO/CCR7/CD25/CD127/CD95/CD27. The study reverse transcribed the entire isolated RNA, so it sequenced expressed TCRB transcripts. TCRdb keeps only in-frame clones here, not all; method: immunoSEQ multiplex PCR. The table records 450,000 to 550,000 clones, around 30% of them present only once. For this clone: Its antigen is still unknown.

The source material was naive CD4+ T cells from blood. This clonotype originated in a man between 18 and 35 years old in good health. The V call is TRBV18, the J call TRBJ2-5; 7 bases map to TRBD1. For the CDR3, the DNA is TGTGCCAGCTCACCTACAGGGGATCAAGAGACCCAGTACTTC. Translation gives CASSPTGDQETQYF.